These 32 T cell receptor beta chains were all obtained from the same sample, sequenced in a study of shared clonotypes between healthy human individuals (dated by TCRdb to the early 2020s). To prepare the library, the immunoSEQ multiplex PCR assay was applied. Held by TCRdb, this immuneACCESS table contains in-frame sequences only and omits some clones. Under half of the omission traces to an unresolved V gene where checked; the cause of the rest is unknown. Here the sample has approximately 2.4 million clones; 90% to 96% occur a single time. Less than 0.15% of the sample rests with the top ten. Sequencing was done on a sample of naive CD4+ T cells sorted from blood. This specimen's cell subset or site label, per the study, means: CD45RA+ positively selected. All receptors come from a man between 18 and 29 years old in good health.

The chain uses TRBV7-2 and TRBJ1-5; the match to TRBD1 covers 7 bases. The CDR3 contains 15 residues. Germline V gene sequence: CDR1 SGHTA, CDR2 FQGNSA. J was trimmed by 6 bases and V by 5 bases; bases with no gene match: 10. CDR3 nucleotides: TGTGCCAGCAGCACAGAACAGGGGAGGACTCAGCCCCAGCATTTT. Protein: CASSTEQGRTQPQHF.

The genes are TRBV11-3 and TRBJ2-7, with a possible D match to TRBD2 (6 bases). Trimming removed 5 bases from V and 1 base from J, with 15 bases in between. CDR3 length equals 15 residues. Germline CDR1 and CDR2: SGHNT and YENEEA. CDR3 protein: CASSQSGGASYEQYF. CDR3 bases: TGTGCCAGCAGCCAATCCGGCGGGGCTTCCTACGAGCAGTACTTC.

CDR3: CAWSVARETQYF. CDR3 nucleotides: TGTGCCTGGAGTGTAGCGCGGGAGACCCAGTACTTC. This rearrangement joins TRBV30 to TRBJ2-5, with no clear D. Per the germline V gene, CDR1 is GTSNPN and CDR2 is SVGIG (reference sequence). There are 12 residues in the CDR3. V lost 0 bases, J lost 5 bases, and 7 bases lay in between.

The chain employs TRBV7-2 and TRBJ2-7; a weak D match, TRBD2 (6 bases). This CDR3 is 15 amino acids long. Trimming took 4 bases from V and 4 from J, leaving 17 bases between them. Per the germline V gene, CDR1 is SGHTA and CDR2 is FQGNSA. The CDR3 here is CASSSAGTSSYEQYF. CDR3 in DNA: TGTGCCAGCAGCTCCGCCGGGACTTCCTCGTACGAGCAGTACTTC.

V is TRBV5-1 and J is TRBJ2-7; possible D gene TRBD1, 7 bases. Germline V gene data show CDR1 as SGHRS and CDR2 as YFSETQ. The CDR3 is 13 amino acids. Trimming removed 4 bases from V and 6 bases from J, with 14 bases in between. The CDR3: CASSAGQRGEQYF. As DNA, the CDR3 is TGCGCCAGCAGCGCGGGACAGAGAGGCGAGCAGTACTTC. The complete variable domain, with remaining parts taken from reference TRBV5-1 and TRBJ2-7, reads KAGVTQTPRYLIKTRGQQVTLSCSPISGHRSVSWYQQTPGQGLQFLFEYFSETQRNKGNFPGRFSGRQFSNSRSEMNVSTLELGDSALYLCASSAGQRGEQYFGPGTRLTVT.

This chain links TRBV5-1 with TRBJ2-6, with a possible D match to TRBD2 (5 bases). The V end lost 4 bases, the J end lost 0 bases, and 8 bases lay between the germline ends. The CDR3 sequence is 15 residues long. The germline CDR1 and CDR2 sequences are SGHRS and YFSETQ. The CDR3 reads CASSPGNSGANVLTF. DNA of the CDR3: TGCGCCAGCAGCCCCGGGAACTCTGGGGCCAACGTCCTGACTTTC.

Note on this clone: Other nucleotide sequences in the sample specify the same CDR3. The genes are TRBV5-1 and TRBJ2-3, with 7 bases that match TRBD1. Germline CDR1 and CDR2: SGHRS and YFSETQ. With 7 bases clipped from V and 2 bases from J, the junction kept 7 bases outside the gene matches. This CDR3 contains 14 residues. CDR3 sequence (DNA): TGCGCCAGCTCACCGGGACAGCCCACAGATACGCAGTATTTT. Amino acids: CASSPGQPTDTQYF.

V gene TRBV7-2 combines with J gene TRBJ2-7, with a weak D call TRBD2 (6 bases). The CDR3 is made up of 15 amino acids. Between the trimmed V and J ends, which lost 5 bases and 2 bases, there was a span of 16 bases. Germline V gene sequence: CDR1 SGHTA, CDR2 FQGNSA. The CDR3: CASSVTGTSTYEQYF. CDR3 in DNA: TGTGCCAGCAGCGTTACCGGGACTTCAACCTACGAGCAGTACTTC. The full variable domain, in which reference TRBV7-2 and TRBJ2-7 provide the parts outside the CDR3, is GAGVSQSPSNKVTEKGKDVELRCDPISGHTALYWYRQSLGQGLEFLIYFQGNSAPDKSGLPSDRFSAERTGGSVSTLTIQRTQQEDSAVYLCASSVTGTSTYEQYFGPGTRLTVT.

This chain connects TRBV6-1 to TRBJ1-6, with 7 bases that match TRBD1. The CDR3 runs 15 residues. The junction had 9 bases not matched to a gene; V was cut back by 4 bases and J by 9 bases. Germline V gene sequence: CDR1 MNHNS, CDR2 SASEGT. The CDR3 is CASSVLDRSGSPLHF. CDR3 sequence (DNA): TGTGCCAGCAGTGTTCTGGACAGGTCGGGTTCACCCCTCCACTTT.

A word on this clone: This sample also contains other DNA sequences that code for the same CDR3. This rearrangement joins TRBV19 to TRBJ1-5, with TRBD1 matching 7 bases. V shed 4 bases, J shed 4 bases, and the junction held 4 bases outside the gene matches. CDR1 is LNHDA and CDR2 is SQIVND in the germline V gene (reference sequence). The CDR3 totals 14 residues. The CDR3 sequence is CASSTGTANQPQHF. In DNA form, the CDR3 reads TGTGCCAGTAGTACCGGGACAGCTAATCAGCCCCAGCATTTT.

The rearrangement uses TRBV15 and TRBJ1-4, with D maybe TRBD1 (5 bases). V lost 1 base and J lost 8, with 8 bases in between. CDR1 and CDR2 from the germline V gene are LNHNV and YYDKDF (reference sequence). CDR3 length: 13 amino acids. CDR3 sequence reads: CATSRVPGEKLFF. CDR3 nucleotides: TGTGCCACCAGCAGAGTCCCAGGGGAAAAACTGTTTTTT.

The chain couples TRBV27 to TRBJ2-3, with a weak D call TRBD1 (5 bases). V was shortened by 0 bases and J by 2 bases, with 12 bases between the two germline ends. The germline gives CDR1 MNHEY, CDR2 SMNVEV (reference sequence). The CDR3 loop spans 16 amino acids. The CDR3 region has the DNA TGTGCCAGCAGTTTATCGAAGGGGTCGGCCACAGATACGCAGTATTTT. It is translated as CASSLSKGSATDTQYF.

The genes are TRBV20-1 and TRBJ2-7, with D tentatively TRBD2 (6 bases). Trimming shortened V by 5 bases and J by 5 bases, and 10 bases separated the two germline ends. The germline V gene has CDR1 DFQATT and CDR2 SNEGSKA (reference sequence). CDR3 size: 11 residues. The CDR3 coding sequence is TGCAGTGCTCACTGGGAGGACGAGCAGTACTTC. The encoded protein is CSAHWEDEQYF.

The rearrangement uses TRBV6-1 and TRBJ1-5, with a possible D match to TRBD1 (6 bases). The V gene's germline CDR1 is MNHNS and CDR2 SASEGT. Trimming left V 7 bases short and J 9 bases short, with 16 bases between. This CDR3 comprises 13 residues. The CDR3 coding sequence is TGTGCCAGCACGACAGGACCAAGGGGGCCCCAGCATTTT. Translating it yields CASTTGPRGPQHF.

This sequence joins TRBV11-2 and TRBJ1-5; no clear D. The V gene lost 1 base and the J gene lost 0 bases, with 7 bases spanning the gap. Looked up from germline, CDR1 is SGHAT and CDR2 is FQNNGV. The length of the CDR3 is 15 residues. The CDR3 nucleotides read TGTGCCAGCAGCTTAGGGTCGTCTAGCAATCAGCCCCAGCATTTT. Its translation is CASSLGSSSNQPQHF. The variable domain in full, with the rest retrieved from reference TRBV11-2 and TRBJ1-5, is EAGVAQSPRYKIIEKRQSVAFWCNPISGHATLYWYQQILGQGPKLLIQFQNNGVVDDSQLPKDRFSAERLKGVDSTLKIQPAKLEDSAVYLCASSLGSSSNQPQHFGDGTRLSIL.

The chain carries TRBV9 and TRBJ1-2; D is perhaps TRBD1 (5 bases). The length of the CDR3 is 14 residues. V was shortened by 2 bases and J by 8 bases, with 16 bases between the two germline ends. Germline V CDR1 and CDR2: SGDLS, YYNGEE. CDR3 amino acids: CASSVSSGIGGYTF. CDR3 bases: TGTGCCAGCAGCGTCAGCTCAGGGATAGGCGGCTACACCTTC.

The chain joins TRBV5-4 to TRBJ1-6; D is ambiguous. The germline gives CDR1 SGHNT, CDR2 YYREEE (reference sequence). The V and J ends lost 0 bases and 4 bases respectively, with 8 bases between them. The CDR3 consists of 15 residues. The CDR3 region has the DNA TGTGCCAGCAGCTTGGATTCCAGGTATAATTCACCCCTCCACTTT. Residues: CASSLDSRYNSPLHF. The full variable domain, with the rest looked up from reference TRBV5-4 and TRBJ1-6, is ETGVTQSPTHLIKTRGQQVTLRCSSQSGHNTVSWYQQALGQGPQFIFQYYREEENGRGNFPPRFSGLQFPNYSSELNVNALELDDSALYLCASSLDSRYNSPLHFGNGTRLTVT.

A single count supports this clone. The CDR3: CASSHRKHREGEQFF. CDR3 nucleotides: TGCGCCAGCAGCCATCGAAAACACAGGGAGGGTGAGCAGTTCTTC. The chain recombines TRBV4-1 with TRBJ2-1; possible D gene TRBD2, 7 bases. Trimming shortened V by 3 bases and J by 9 bases, and 18 bases separated the two germline ends. Germline V gene lookup returns CDR1 MGHRA and CDR2 YSYEKL. The CDR3 has 15 residues.

The chain couples TRBV6-1 to TRBJ2-7, with D possibly TRBD2 on 6 matching bases. The CDR3 has 13 amino acids. V lost 5 bases and J 6 bases, leaving 14 bases between the germline ends. Germline CDR1 reads MNHNS; CDR2 reads SASEGT. For the CDR3, the DNA is TGTGCCAGCAGTCGGACCCTGGGGGGCGAGCAGTACTTC. Translating gives CASSRTLGGEQYF.

This clone was detected only once. Other nucleotide sequences in the sample specify the same CDR3. V is TRBV28 and J is TRBJ1-1; no clear D. V was clipped by 2 bases and J by 0 bases, with 7 bases between them. Per germline, CDR1 MDHEN and CDR2 SYDVKM. This CDR3 contains 14 residues. CDR3 sequence (DNA): TGTGCCAGCAGTTTACGGGCGCTGAACACTGAAGCTTTCTTT. It yields the protein CASSLRALNTEAFF.

As regards this clone: Other DNA sequences in this specimen translate into the identical CDR3. The CDR3 DNA reads TGTGCCAGCACTAGGGGAGGGCAAGAGACCCAGTACTTC. It encodes CASTRGGQETQYF. The J gene is TRBJ2-5, the V gene TRBV2; 7 nucleotides line up with TRBD2. The CDR3 sequence is 13 residues long. Germline V lookup: CDR1 SNHLY, CDR2 FYNNEI. V was pared by 7 bases and J by 2 bases, with 4 bases of the junction left unmatched.

The V gene is TRBV6-5, the J gene TRBJ2-6, with D uncertain. Germline V CDR1 and CDR2: MNHEY, SVGAGI. This CDR3 is 16 amino acids long. Trimming removed 0 bases from V and 0 bases from J, with 6 bases in between. CDR3 sequence reads: CASSYSKPSGANVLTF. In DNA, the CDR3 is TGTGCCAGCAGTTACTCGAAACCCTCTGGGGCCAACGTCCTGACTTTC.

This clone has only one observation. J is TRBJ2-7 and V is TRBV6-5, with D unresolved. Germline CDR1 is MNHEY and CDR2 is SVGAGI. This CDR3 spans 13 amino acids. V lost 1 base and J lost 6, with 10 bases in between. The chain's CDR3 is CASSYLSGFEQYF. The CDR3 DNA sequence: TGTGCCAGCAGTTACTTGAGTGGCTTCGAGCAGTACTTC.

The chain links TRBV18 to TRBJ2-3; TRBD2 might be the D (6 bases). Deletions cut 0 bases from V and 3 bases from J, with 13 bases between. The CDR3 contains 16 residues. CDR1 and CDR2 (germline): KGHSH, LQKENI. Here the CDR3 DNA reads TGTGCCAGCTCACCACCAGTCGGGGGAAATACAGATACGCAGTATTTT. Translating it yields CASSPPVGGNTDTQYF.

The genes are TRBV5-4 and TRBJ1-2; D gene ambiguous. This CDR3 comprises 14 residues. From germline, CDR1 is SGHNT and CDR2 YYREEE (reference sequence). Deletions cut 4 bases from V and 4 bases from J, with 14 bases between. CDR3 region: CASSPARNIYGYTF. The DNA for the CDR3 is TGTGCCAGCAGCCCGGCCCGGAACATCTATGGCTACACCTTC.

The rearrangement joins TRBV30 to TRBJ1-4; no clear D gene. The CDR3 covers 13 residues. Germline values: CDR1 GTSNPN, CDR2 SVGIG (reference sequence). V was shortened by 7 bases and J by 5 bases, with 14 bases between the two germline ends. The CDR3 DNA follows: TGTGCCTTACGGGCAGGAAAAAATGAAAAACTGTTTTTT. It yields the protein CALRAGKNEKLFF.

The chain combines TRBV5-1 with TRBJ1-1, with unresolved D. This CDR3 region has 13 residues. Germline values: CDR1 SGHRS, CDR2 YFSETQ. V was cut by 4 bases and J by 0 bases, with 7 bases left in between. In nucleotides, the CDR3 is TGCGCCAGCAGCAGGAGTATGAACACTGAAGCTTTCTTT. Protein: CASSRSMNTEAFF.

This chain uses TRBV18 with TRBJ1-6; TRBD1 is a possible D gene (5 bases). Germline CDR1 KGHSH, CDR2 LQKENI. The V end lost 2 bases, the J end lost 3 bases, and 8 bases lay between the germline ends. This CDR3 region has 15 residues. CDR3 nucleotide sequence: TGTGCCAGCTCACCAGCAGGGAACTATAATTCACCCCTCCACTTT. Residues: CASSPAGNYNSPLHF.

The J gene is TRBJ1-2, the V gene TRBV25-1; 11 bases are a match to TRBD1. CDR3 length: 15 residues. With 1 base clipped from V and 8 bases from J, the junction kept 6 bases outside the gene matches. The germline V gene encodes CDR1 MGHDK and CDR2 SYGVNS. The CDR3 here is CASSESGTGGRGYTF. The CDR3 region has the DNA TGTGCCAGCAGTGAATCCGGGACAGGGGGTAGGGGCTACACCTTC.

This clone was found once. The same CDR3 can be traced to other DNA sequences in this sample. The chain links TRBV5-1 to TRBJ2-3; TRBD2 matches at 7 bases. The germline gives CDR1 SGHRS, CDR2 YFSETQ. The CDR3 is made up of 13 amino acids. V was pared by 3 bases and J by 6 bases, with 4 bases of the junction left unmatched. The CDR3 region has the DNA TGCGCCAGCAGCTCCCTAGCGGCGGATACGCAGTATTTT. It yields the protein CASSSLAADTQYF.

The count of this clone is one. The V call is TRBV5-1, the J call TRBJ2-7; TRBD1 is a possible D gene (5 bases). Germline lookup yields CDR1 SGHRS and CDR2 YFSETQ. Trimming pared 0 bases from V and 2 bases from J, leaving 9 bases between. The CDR3 consists of 14 residues. The DNA of the CDR3 is TGCGCCAGCAGCTTGGGACAGTTACCCTACGAGCAGTACTTC. Translation: CASSLGQLPYEQYF.

This clone was detected once. The chain employs TRBV2 and TRBJ2-2; TRBD2 matches 7 bases. The CDR3 covers 15 residues. Germline-derived CDR1 and CDR2 are SNHLY and FYNNEI. V trimming: 5 bases; J trimming: 1 base; junction bases outside the gene matches: 4. This CDR3 reads CASSSSGQNTGELFF. CDR3 DNA sequence: TGTGCCAGCAGTAGTAGCGGGCAGAACACCGGGGAGCTGTTTTTT.